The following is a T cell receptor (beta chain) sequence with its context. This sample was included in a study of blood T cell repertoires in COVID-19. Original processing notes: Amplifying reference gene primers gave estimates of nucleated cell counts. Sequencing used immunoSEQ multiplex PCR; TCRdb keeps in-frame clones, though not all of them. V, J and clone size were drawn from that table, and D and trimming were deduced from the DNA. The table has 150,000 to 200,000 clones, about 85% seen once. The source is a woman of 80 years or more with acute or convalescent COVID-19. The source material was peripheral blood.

The CDR3, as DNA: TGTGCCAGCAAGAGGAGCCAGGGGTGGGCCCAGTACTTC. Its protein product is CASKRSQGWAQYF. The J gene is TRBJ2-5, the V gene TRBV6-5; weak D call: TRBD1 (6 bases). This CDR3 region has 13 residues. Deletions cut 7 bases from V and 9 bases from J, with 18 bases between. Germline CDR1 MNHEY, CDR2 SVGAGI.